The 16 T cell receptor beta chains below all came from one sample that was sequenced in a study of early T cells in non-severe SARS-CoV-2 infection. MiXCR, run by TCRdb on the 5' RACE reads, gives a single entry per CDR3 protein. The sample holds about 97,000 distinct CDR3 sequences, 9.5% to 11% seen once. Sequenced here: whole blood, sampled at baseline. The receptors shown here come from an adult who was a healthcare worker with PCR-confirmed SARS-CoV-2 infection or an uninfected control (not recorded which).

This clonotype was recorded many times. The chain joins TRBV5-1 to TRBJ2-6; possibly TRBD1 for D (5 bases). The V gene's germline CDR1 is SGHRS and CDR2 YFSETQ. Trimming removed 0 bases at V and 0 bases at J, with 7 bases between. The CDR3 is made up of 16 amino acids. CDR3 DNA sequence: TGCGCCAGCAGCTTGGACAGGACCTCTGGGGCCAACGTCCTGACTTTC. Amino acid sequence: CASSLDRTSGANVLTF.

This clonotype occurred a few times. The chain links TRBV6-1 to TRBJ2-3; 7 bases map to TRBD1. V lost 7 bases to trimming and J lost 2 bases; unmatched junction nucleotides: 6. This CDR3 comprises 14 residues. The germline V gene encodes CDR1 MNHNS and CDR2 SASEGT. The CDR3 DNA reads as TGTGCCAGCATGGTTCAGGGGGACACAGATACGCAGTATTTT. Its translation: CASMVQGDTDTQYF.

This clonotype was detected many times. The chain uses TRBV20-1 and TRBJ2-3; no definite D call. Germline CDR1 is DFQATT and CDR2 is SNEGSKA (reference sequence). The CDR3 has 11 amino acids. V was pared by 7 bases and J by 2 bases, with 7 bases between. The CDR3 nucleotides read TGCAGTGTACGGACCACAGATACGCAGTATTTT. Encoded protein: CSVRTTDTQYF.

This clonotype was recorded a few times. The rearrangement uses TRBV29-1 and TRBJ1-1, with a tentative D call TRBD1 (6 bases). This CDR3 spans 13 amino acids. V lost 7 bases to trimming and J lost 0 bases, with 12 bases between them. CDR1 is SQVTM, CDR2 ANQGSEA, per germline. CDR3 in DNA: TGCAGCGGCAAAACAGGGTTGAACACTGAAGCTTTCTTT. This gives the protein CSGKTGLNTEAFF. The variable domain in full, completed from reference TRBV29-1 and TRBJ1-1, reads SAVISQKPSRDICQRGTSLTIQCQVDSQVTMMFWYRQQPGQSLTLIATANQGSEATYESGFVIDKFPISRPNLTFSTLTVSNMSPEDSSIYLCSGKTGLNTEAFFGQGTRLTVV.

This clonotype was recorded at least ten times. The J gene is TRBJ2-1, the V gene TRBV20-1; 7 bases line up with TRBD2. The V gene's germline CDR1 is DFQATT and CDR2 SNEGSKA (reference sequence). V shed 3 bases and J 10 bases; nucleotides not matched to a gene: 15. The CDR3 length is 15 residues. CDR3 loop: CSASFPGLTSEEQFF. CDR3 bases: TGCAGTGCTAGCTTCCCGGGACTAACATCGGAAGAGCAGTTCTTC.

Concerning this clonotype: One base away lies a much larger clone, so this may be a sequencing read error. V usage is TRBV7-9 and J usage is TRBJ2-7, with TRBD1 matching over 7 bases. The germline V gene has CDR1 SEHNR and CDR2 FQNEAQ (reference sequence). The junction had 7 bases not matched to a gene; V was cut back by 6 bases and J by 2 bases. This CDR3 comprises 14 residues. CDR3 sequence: CASRATGIAYEQYF. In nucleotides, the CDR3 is TGTGCCAGCAGAGCGACAGGGATCGCCTACGAGCAGTACTTC.

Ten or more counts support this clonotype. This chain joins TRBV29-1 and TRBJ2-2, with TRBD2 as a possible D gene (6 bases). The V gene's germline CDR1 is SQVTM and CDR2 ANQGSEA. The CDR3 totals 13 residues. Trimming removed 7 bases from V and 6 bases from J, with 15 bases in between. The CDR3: CSAGGSGAGELFF. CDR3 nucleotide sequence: TGCAGCGCCGGGGGATCGGGAGCCGGGGAGCTGTTTTTT.

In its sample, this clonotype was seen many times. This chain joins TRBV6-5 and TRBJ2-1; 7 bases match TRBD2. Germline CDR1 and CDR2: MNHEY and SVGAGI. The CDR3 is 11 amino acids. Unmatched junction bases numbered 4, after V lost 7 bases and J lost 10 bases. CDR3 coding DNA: TGTGCCAGCACTAGCGGTACAGAGCAGTTCTTC. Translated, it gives CASTSGTEQFF.

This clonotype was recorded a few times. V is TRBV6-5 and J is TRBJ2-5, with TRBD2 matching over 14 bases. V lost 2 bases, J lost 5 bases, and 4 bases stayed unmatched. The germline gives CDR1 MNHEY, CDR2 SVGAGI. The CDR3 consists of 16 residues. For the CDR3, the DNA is TGTGCCAGCAGTTACGCGGGACTAGCGGGAGATGAGACCCAGTACTTC. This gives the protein CASSYAGLAGDETQYF.

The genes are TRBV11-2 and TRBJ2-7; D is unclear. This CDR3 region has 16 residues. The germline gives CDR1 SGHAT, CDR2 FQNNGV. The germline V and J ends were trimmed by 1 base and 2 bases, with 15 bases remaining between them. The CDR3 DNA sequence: TGTGCCAGCAGCTTAGCCCCCCACAGCATACCCTACGAGCAGTACTTC. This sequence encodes CASSLAPHSIPYEQYF.

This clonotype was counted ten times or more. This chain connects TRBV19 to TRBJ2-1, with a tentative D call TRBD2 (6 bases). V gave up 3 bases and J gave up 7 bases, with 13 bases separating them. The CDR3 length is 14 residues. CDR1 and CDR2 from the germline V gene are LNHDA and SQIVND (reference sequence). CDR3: CASSMISGRNEQFF. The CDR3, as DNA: TGTGCCAGTAGTATGATTAGCGGTAGGAATGAGCAGTTCTTC.

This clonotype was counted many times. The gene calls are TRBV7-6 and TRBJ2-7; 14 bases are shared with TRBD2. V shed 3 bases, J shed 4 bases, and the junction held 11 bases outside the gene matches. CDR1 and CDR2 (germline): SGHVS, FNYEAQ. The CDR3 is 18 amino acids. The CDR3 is CASSFSPGLAGETYEQYF. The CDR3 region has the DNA TGTGCCAGCAGCTTTTCCCCGGGACTAGCGGGAGAAACTTACGAGCAGTACTTC.

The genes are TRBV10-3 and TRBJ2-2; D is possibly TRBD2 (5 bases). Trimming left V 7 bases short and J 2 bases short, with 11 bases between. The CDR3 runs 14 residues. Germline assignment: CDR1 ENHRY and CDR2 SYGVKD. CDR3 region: CAIMASPNTGELFF. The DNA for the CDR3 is TGTGCCATCATGGCTAGCCCCAACACCGGGGAGCTGTTTTTT.

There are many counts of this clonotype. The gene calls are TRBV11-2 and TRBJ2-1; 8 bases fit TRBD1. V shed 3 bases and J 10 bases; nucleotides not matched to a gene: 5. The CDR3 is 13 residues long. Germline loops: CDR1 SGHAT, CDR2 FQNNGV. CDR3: CASSFRPGGEQFF. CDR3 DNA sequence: TGTGCCAGCAGCTTTCGGCCAGGGGGCGAGCAGTTCTTC.

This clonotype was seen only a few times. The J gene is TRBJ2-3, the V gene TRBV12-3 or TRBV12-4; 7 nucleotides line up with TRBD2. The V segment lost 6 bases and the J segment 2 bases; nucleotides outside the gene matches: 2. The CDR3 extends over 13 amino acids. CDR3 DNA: TGTGCCAGCAGCCAGCGGGACACAGATACGCAGTATTTT. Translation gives CASSQRDTDTQYF.

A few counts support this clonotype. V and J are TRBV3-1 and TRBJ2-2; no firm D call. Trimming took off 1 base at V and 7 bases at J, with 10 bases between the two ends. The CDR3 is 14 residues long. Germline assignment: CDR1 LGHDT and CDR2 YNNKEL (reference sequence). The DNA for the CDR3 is TGTGCCAGCAGCCAAGGAAGGGCTGGCGGGGAGCTGTTTTTT. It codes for CASSQGRAGGELFF.